These T cell receptor beta chains were read from a single sample in a study of CD8 T cells in ankylosing spondylitis. Using its own MiXCR run on the 5' RACE reads, TCRdb lists one record per CDR3 protein. Altogether about 140,000 distinct CDR3 sequences are present, roughly 8.3% being singletons, with the ten largest covering roughly 7.2%. Input material: synovial fluid, either unsorted or a sorted T cell fraction (not recorded which). Every receptor here comes from a male donor with ankylosing spondylitis. The CDR3 runs from the conserved cysteine through the conserved F or W. D genes are given only for firm matches. Clone size, where shown, is once, few, many, or a class for clones that have expanded.

J gene	D gene	clone size	V gene	CDR3 protein	CDR3 DNA
TRBJ2-7	TRBD2	NA	TRBV20-1	CSAHPGLAGLEQYF	TGCAGTGCCCATCCGGGACTAGCGGGACTCGAGCAGTACTTC
TRBJ1-2	NA	many	TRBV7-2	CASSFSLYGYTF	TGTGCCAGCAGCTTTTCCCTCTATGGCTACACCTTC
TRBJ2-4	TRBD2	few	TRBV6-2/TRBV6-3	CASTRPSGEAKNIQYF	TGTGCCAGCACCAGGCCTAGCGGAGAAGCCAAAAACATTCAGTACTTC
TRBJ1-2	NA	many	TRBV6-1	CASSQGQSHGYTF	TGTGCCAGCAGTCAAGGACAAAGCCATGGCTACACCTTC
TRBJ2-7	NA	NA	TRBV7-2	CASSLGGGSPDEQYF	TGTGCCAGCAGCTTAGGGGGCGGCTCTCCGGACGAGCAGTACTTC
TRBJ1-1	NA	few	TRBV10-3	CATTDLGTEAFF	TGTGCCACGACAGACCTGGGGACTGAAGCTTTCTTT
TRBJ2-7	TRBD2	NA	TRBV7-7	CASSRTSQDYEQYF	TGTGCTAGCAGCCGGACTAGCCAAGACTACGAGCAGTACTTC
TRBJ2-3	TRBD2	few	TRBV2	CASSGSNTDTQYF	TGTGCCAGTAGCGGGAGTAACACAGATACGCAGTATTTT
TRBJ2-1	NA	few	TRBV12-3/TRBV12-4	CASSLASGGGLSYNEQFF	TGTGCCAGCAGTTTAGCGTCTGGAGGGGGGCTTTCCTACAATGAGCAGTTCTTC
TRBJ2-7	NA	NA	TRBV27	CASSLTGLSGEQYF	TGTGCCAGCAGTTTAACAGGGTTATCTGGCGAGCAGTACTTC
TRBJ1-1	NA	few	TRBV28	CASSSTVTEAFF	TGTGCCAGCAGTTCGACAGTTACTGAAGCTTTCTTT
TRBJ2-3	TRBD1	many	TRBV3-1	CASSQRTGGDTQYF	TGTGCCAGCAGCCAAAGGACAGGGGGGGATACGCAGTATTTT
TRBJ2-2	NA	many	TRBV5-1	CASRVTPGTGELFF	TGCGCCAGCAGAGTGACCCCGGGCACCGGGGAGCTGTTTTTT
TRBJ2-3	NA	many	TRBV29-1	CSVVAEQSTDTQYF	TGCAGCGTTGTAGCGGAACAAAGCACAGATACGCAGTATTTT
TRBJ1-2	TRBD1	many	TRBV7-9	CASSQGQANYGYTF	TGTGCCAGCAGTCAGGGACAGGCTAACTATGGCTACACCTTC
TRBJ2-1	TRBD2	many	TRBV10-3	CAISVGLAGANEQFF	TGTGCCATCAGTGTAGGACTAGCGGGAGCCAATGAGCAGTTCTTC
TRBJ2-3	TRBD2	many	TRBV7-9	CASSPGLAASTDTQYF	TGTGCCAGCAGCCCCGGACTAGCGGCTTCCACAGATACGCAGTATTTT
TRBJ2-3	NA	NA	TRBV28	CASTEAFGDTQYF	TGTGCCAGCACGGAAGCGTTCGGAGATACGCAGTATTTT
TRBJ1-1	NA	many	TRBV20-1	CSALDSGTEAFF	TGCAGTGCCCTGGACTCTGGGACTGAAGCTTTCTTT
TRBJ1-2	NA	many	TRBV5-1	CASSVQSTDGYTF	TGCGCCAGCAGCGTTCAGTCGACCGATGGCTACACCTTC
TRBJ2-3	NA	many	TRBV27	CASSFRRGYF	TGTGCCAGCAGTTTTAGGAGGGGGTATTTT
TRBJ1-2	NA	many	TRBV6-1	CASRMNPAGYYGYTF	TGTGCCAGCAGAATGAACCCTGCGGGGTACTATGGCTACACCTTC
TRBJ1-3	NA	many	TRBV12-3/TRBV12-4	CASILGATSGNTIYF	TGTGCCAGCATTTTAGGGGCGACCTCTGGAAACACCATATATTTT
TRBJ1-1	TRBD1	NA	TRBV7-9	CASRRTGRAEAFF	TGTGCCAGCAGGAGGACAGGGAGGGCTGAAGCTTTCTTT
TRBJ1-2	NA	many	TRBV20-1	CSARDPGHADGYTF	TGCAGTGCTAGAGACCCGGGACATGCGGATGGCTACACCTTC
TRBJ1-5	TRBD1	few	TRBV6-6	CASSPSAQGQHF	TGTGCCAGCAGTCCCTCTGCACAGGGGCAGCATTTT
TRBJ1-6	NA	few	TRBV20-1	CSARLGQENSPLHF	TGCAGTGCTAGGTTGGGGCAGGAAAATTCACCCCTCCACTTT
TRBJ2-3	TRBD2	few	TRBV4-3	CASSQATSGRRDTQYF	TGCGCCAGCAGCCAAGCAACTAGCGGCCGAAGAGATACGCAGTATTTT
TRBJ2-5	NA	many	TRBV24-1	CATSDQGALGQETQYF	TGTGCCACCAGTGATCAAGGAGCTTTGGGACAAGAGACCCAGTACTTC
TRBJ1-5	NA	few	TRBV19	CASRGAGSQPQHF	TGTGCCAGTAGGGGGGCGGGGAGTCAGCCCCAGCATTTT
TRBJ2-5	TRBD2	few	TRBV2	CTFSLQRTSRSQETQYF	TGTACCTTCAGCTTACAACGGACTAGCAGATCACAAGAGACCCAGTACTTC
TRBJ2-7	NA	few	TRBV20-1	CSARWGDSAYEQYF	TGCAGTGCTCGGTGGGGGGACTCCGCCTACGAGCAGTACTTC
TRBJ2-3	NA	few	TRBV30	CSLSGILTDTQYF	TGTAGTTTATCCGGGATTCTCACAGATACGCAGTATTTT
TRBJ1-2	NA	NA	TRBV18	CASSPPESLKGGYTF	TGTGCCAGCTCACCACCGGAAAGTCTCAAGGGCGGCTACACCTTC
TRBJ2-7	TRBD2	many	TRBV5-5	CASSLRSSERGISYEQYF	TGTGCCAGCAGCTTAAGAAGTTCGGAGCGGGGGATCTCCTACGAGCAGTACTTC
TRBJ1-3	TRBD1	many	TRBV10-3	CATGGGNSGNTIYF	TGTGCCACAGGGGGGGGGAACTCTGGAAACACCATATATTTT
TRBJ1-6	NA	few	TRBV10-3	CAISESRGVGESPLHF	TGTGCCATCAGTGAGTCGAGGGGGGTCGGAGAGTCACCCCTCCACTTT
TRBJ2-7	TRBD1	few	TRBV12-3/TRBV12-4	CASSLRDRVYEQYF	TGTGCCAGCAGTTTAAGGGACAGGGTCTACGAGCAGTACTTC
TRBJ1-1	TRBD1	once	TRBV6-2/TRBV6-3	CATATGGTEAFF	TGTGCCACGGCCACAGGGGGCACTGAAGCTTTCTTT
TRBJ2-5	TRBD1	NA	TRBV10-2	CASSVHRGLETQYF	TGCGCCAGCAGTGTACACAGGGGGCTGGAGACCCAGTACTTC
TRBJ2-3	TRBD2	NA	TRBV12-3/TRBV12-4	CASSLAPGTSMYF	TGTGCCAGCAGTTTAGCTCCGGGGACTAGTATGTATTTT
TRBJ2-3	TRBD2	few	TRBV12-3/TRBV12-4	CASRLTSGGTDTQYF	TGTGCCAGCAGATTGACTAGCGGGGGCACAGATACGCAGTATTTT
TRBJ2-7	NA	few	TRBV20-1	CSARSWRYEQYF	TGCAGTGCTAGGTCGTGGCGTTACGAGCAGTACTTC
TRBJ2-7	TRBD1	few	TRBV20-1	CSASLGQGFYEQYF	TGCAGTGCTAGTCTGGGACAGGGATTCTACGAGCAGTACTTC
TRBJ1-2	NA	few	TRBV18	CASSPPGSAANYGYTF	TGTGCCAGCTCACCACCGGGGAGCGCTGCGAACTATGGCTACACCTTC
TRBJ1-2	TRBD1	NA	TRBV11-2	CASSPTGTYYGYTF	TGTGCCAGCAGCCCGACAGGGACGTACTATGGCTACACCTTC
TRBJ2-5	NA	NA	TRBV5-5	CASSRTEGETQYF	TGTGCCAGCAGTCGGACAGAAGGGGAGACCCAGTACTTC
TRBJ1-4	NA	NA	TRBV3-1	CASSQDSQAYNEKLFF	TGTGCCAGCAGCCAAGATTCCCAGGCCTATAATGAAAAACTGTTTTTT
TRBJ2-1	NA	NA	TRBV29-1	CSVLSGPGVDEQFF	TGCAGCGTTCTGTCCGGACCTGGTGTTGATGAGCAGTTCTTC
TRBJ1-5	TRBD1	many	TRBV7-2	CASSYRTGDQPQHF	TGTGCCAGCAGCTACCGGACAGGGGATCAGCCCCAGCATTTT
TRBJ2-5	NA	many	TRBV2	CASSELQETQYF	TGTGCCAGCAGTGAACTCCAAGAGACCCAGTACTTC
TRBJ2-7	NA	many	TRBV7-2	CASSLDSLGEQYF	TGTGCCAGCAGCTTAGATTCCCTTGGGGAGCAGTACTTC
TRBJ1-2	TRBD1	many	TRBV7-9	CASSIPGQGGYTF	TGTGCCAGCAGCATTCCGGGACAGGGAGGCTACACCTTC
TRBJ2-3	NA	many	TRBV20-1	CSAIPSLGDTQYF	TGCAGTGCTATCCCGAGCCTGGGAGATACGCAGTATTTT
TRBJ2-2	NA	many	TRBV20-1	CSALTSAPVWGELFF	TGCAGTGCCCTCACTAGTGCCCCCGTCTGGGGGGAGCTGTTTTTT
TRBJ2-1	NA	few	TRBV20-1	CSASKAGSVVEQFF	TGCAGTGCTAGCAAGGCAGGGTCGGTAGTTGAGCAGTTCTTC
TRBJ1-2	NA	few	TRBV28	CASSLREVRGYTF	TGTGCCAGCAGTTTAAGGGAAGTCCGTGGCTACACCTTC